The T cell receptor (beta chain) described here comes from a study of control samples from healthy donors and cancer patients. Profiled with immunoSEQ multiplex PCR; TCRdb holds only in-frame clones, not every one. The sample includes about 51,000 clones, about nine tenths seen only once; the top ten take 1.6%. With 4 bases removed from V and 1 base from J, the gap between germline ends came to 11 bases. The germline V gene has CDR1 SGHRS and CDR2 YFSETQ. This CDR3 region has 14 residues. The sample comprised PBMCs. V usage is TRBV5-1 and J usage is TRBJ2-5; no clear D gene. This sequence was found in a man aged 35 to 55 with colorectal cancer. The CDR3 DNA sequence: TGCGCCAGCAGCCTAATTCAGCCCCAAGAGACCCAGTACTTC. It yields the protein CASSLIQPQETQYF.